A selection of T cell receptor beta chains follows, all from one sample in a study of identical twins. From the 5' RACE reads, TCRdb called clonotypes with MiXCR, one entry per CDR3 protein. The sample yields approximately 690,000 distinct CDR3 sequences, 5.5% to 6.5% seen once. Sequences were obtained from naive T cells sorted from blood. The receptors come from a man between 18 and 29 years old in good health. Both conserved end residues are part of each CDR3. D genes are given only for firm matches. Not all rows give a size; the values are once, few, many and, for expanded clones, a class.

D,size,J,V,CDR3,DNA
TRBD1,many,TRBJ2-1,TRBV29-1,CSGSGQWNSYNEQFF,TGCAGCGGGTCGGGACAGTGGAACTCCTACAATGAGCAGTTCTTC
NA,many,TRBJ2-4,TRBV27,CASTPTLGKNIQYF,TGTGCCAGCACCCCGACTTTGGGCAAAAACATTCAGTACTTC
NA,many,TRBJ2-5,TRBV3-1,CASSQSRGETQYF,TGTGCCAGCAGCCAATCGAGAGGGGAGACCCAGTACTTC
TRBD2,NA,TRBJ2-1,TRBV12-3/TRBV12-4,CASIQSGRAYNEQFF,TGTGCCAGCATCCAAAGCGGGAGGGCCTACAATGAGCAGTTCTTC
NA,few,TRBJ2-7,TRBV28,CASSRDPKVGEQYF,TGTGCCAGTTCCCGGGACCCAAAGGTCGGGGAGCAGTACTTC
NA,many,TRBJ2-4,TRBV11-2,CASSFAGLAKNIQYF,TGTGCCAGCAGCTTTGCCGGGCTAGCCAAAAACATTCAGTACTTC
NA,NA,TRBJ1-2,TRBV30,CAWSEVAGYTF,TGTGCCTGGAGTGAGGTGGCTGGCTACACCTTC
NA,many,TRBJ2-3,TRBV24-1,CATSDPGVSDTQYF,TGTGCCACCAGTGATCCGGGAGTCTCCGATACGCAGTATTTT
NA,NA,TRBJ2-1,TRBV2,CASKPGSYNEQFF,TGTGCCAGCAAACCGGGTTCGTACAATGAGCAGTTCTTC
NA,many,TRBJ2-7,TRBV27,CASSPGREREQYF,TGTGCCAGCAGCCCAGGGCGGGAAAGGGAGCAGTACTTC
TRBD2,many,TRBJ2-2,TRBV4-3,CASSQDLTSGSVYSGELFF,TGCGCCAGCAGCCAAGATTTGACTAGCGGGAGTGTTTATTCCGGGGAGCTGTTTTTT
NA,many,TRBJ2-4,TRBV28,CASSKFGRLNPIAKNIQYF,TGTGCCAGCAGTAAGTTTGGCAGACTCAACCCCATAGCCAAAAACATTCAGTACTTC
TRBD2,many,TRBJ2-2,TRBV4-2,CASSPTRGGRSRTGSYTGELFF,TGTGCCAGCAGCCCAACTAGGGGCGGGAGAAGCCGGACGGGCAGCTACACCGGGGAGCTGTTTTTT
NA,many,TRBJ2-3,TRBV28,CASSRRGGIPDTQYF,TGTGCCAGCAGTCGTAGGGGAGGTATCCCAGATACGCAGTATTTT
NA,few,TRBJ1-1,TRBV28,CASSLFSFDAFF,TGTGCCAGCAGTTTATTTAGCTTCGACGCTTTCTTT
NA,few,TRBJ2-5,TRBV12-3/TRBV12-4,CASRYRQETQYF,TGTGCCAGCAGATACAGACAAGAGACCCAGTACTTC
TRBD1,NA,TRBJ2-7,TRBV20-1,CSAFRTGWYEQYF,TGCAGTGCTTTCCGGACAGGGTGGTACGAGCAGTACTTC
NA,many,TRBJ2-1,TRBV12-3/TRBV12-4,CASSFLGYNEQFF,TGTGCCAGCAGTTTCCTGGGCTACAATGAGCAGTTCTTC
TRBD1,few,TRBJ2-5,TRBV7-6,CASSFGAGTAQETQYF,TGTGCCAGCAGCTTTGGGGCCGGGACAGCGCAAGAGACCCAGTACTTC
TRBD2,NA,TRBJ2-5,TRBV7-2,CASTRERAGGSYDF,TGTGCCAGCACCCGGGAGCGGGCGGGAGGGTCTTACGACTTC
NA,many,TRBJ2-3,TRBV12-3/TRBV12-4,CASSFGAGHTDTQYF,TGTGCCAGCAGTTTTGGTGCGGGCCACACAGATACGCAGTATTTT
TRBD1,many,TRBJ1-1,TRBV9,CASSPGQSRTEAFF,TGTGCCAGCAGCCCGGGACAGTCGAGGACTGAAGCTTTCTTT
NA,few,TRBJ2-4,TRBV10-3,CAISEGPGVSTKNIQYF,TGTGCCATCAGTGAGGGGCCAGGTGTCTCTACCAAAAACATTCAGTACTTC
NA,many,TRBJ2-1,TRBV20-1,CSAPRGGNEQFF,TGCAGTGCTCCCCGAGGGGGCAATGAGCAGTTCTTC
TRBD2,many,TRBJ2-1,TRBV12-3/TRBV12-4,CASFREGHNEQFF,TGTGCCAGCTTCAGGGAGGGACACAATGAGCAGTTCTTC
TRBD1,many,TRBJ1-1,TRBV29-1,CSVVPGQGVETEAFF,TGCAGCGTCGTCCCGGGACAGGGAGTGGAGACTGAAGCTTTCTTT
NA,NA,TRBJ1-1,TRBV29-1,CSVEPLQANTEAFF,TGCAGCGTTGAACCTTTACAAGCGAACACTGAAGCTTTCTTT
NA,NA,TRBJ2-3,TRBV28,CASSSIARGGYF,TGTGCCAGCAGTTCCATAGCGCGGGGAGGGTATTTT
TRBD2,few,TRBJ2-3,TRBV10-3,CAISPQRDSQDTQYF,TGTGCCATCAGCCCTCAGCGGGATTCGCAAGATACGCAGTATTTT
TRBD2,many,TRBJ2-7,TRBV20-1,CSAPGLAGAPYYEQYF,TGCAGTGCTCCCGGACTAGCGGGGGCCCCCTACTACGAGCAGTACTTC
TRBD2,many,TRBJ2-3,TRBV20-1,CSAALAGRTDTQYF,TGCAGTGCGGCCCTAGCGGGAAGGACAGATACGCAGTATTTT
NA,many,TRBJ1-1,TRBV25-1,CASRYGVNTEAFF,TGTGCCAGCAGGTATGGGGTGAACACTGAAGCTTTCTTT
TRBD2,NA,TRBJ2-6,TRBV10-2,CALGGSGANVLTF,TGCGCCCTCGGGGGGTCTGGGGCCAACGTCCTGACTTTC
NA,many,TRBJ2-7,TRBV28,CASSFSGLLYEQYF,TGTGCCAGCAGTTTCAGCGGGCTACTCTACGAGCAGTACTTC
NA,many,TRBJ2-3,TRBV20-1,CSAPTGTSTDTQYF,TGCAGTGCTCCTACCGGGACCTCCACAGATACGCAGTATTTT
TRBD1,many,TRBJ1-1,TRBV29-1,CSVEENRGQGAAFF,TGCAGCGTTGAAGAAAATAGGGGCCAGGGGGCGGCTTTCTTT
NA,NA,TRBJ1-5,TRBV3-1,CASSQDGGIRQPQHF,TGTGCCAGCAGCCAAGATGGAGGGATTCGTCAGCCCCAGCATTTT